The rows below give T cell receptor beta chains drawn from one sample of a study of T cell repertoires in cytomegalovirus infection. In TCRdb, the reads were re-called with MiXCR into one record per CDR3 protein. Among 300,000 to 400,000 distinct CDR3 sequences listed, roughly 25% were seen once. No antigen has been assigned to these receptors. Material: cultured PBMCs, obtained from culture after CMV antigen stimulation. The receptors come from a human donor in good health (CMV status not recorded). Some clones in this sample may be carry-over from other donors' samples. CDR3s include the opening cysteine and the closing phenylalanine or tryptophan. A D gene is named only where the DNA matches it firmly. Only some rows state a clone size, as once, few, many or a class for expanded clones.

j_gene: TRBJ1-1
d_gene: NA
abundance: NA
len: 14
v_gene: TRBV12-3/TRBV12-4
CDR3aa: CASRVAGSNTEAFF
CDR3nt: TGTGCCAGCAGGGTAGCAGGTTCGAACACTGAAGCTTTCTTT

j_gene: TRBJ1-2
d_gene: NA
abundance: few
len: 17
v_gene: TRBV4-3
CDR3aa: CASSPTPILVSGYGYTF
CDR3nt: TGCGCCAGCAGCCCCACCCCCATTCTGGTGAGCGGCTATGGCTACACCTTC

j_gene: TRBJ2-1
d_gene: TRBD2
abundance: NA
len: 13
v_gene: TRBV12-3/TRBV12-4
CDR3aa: CASSQRGSDEQFF
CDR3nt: TGTGCCAGCAGTCAGCGGGGTTCTGATGAGCAGTTCTTC

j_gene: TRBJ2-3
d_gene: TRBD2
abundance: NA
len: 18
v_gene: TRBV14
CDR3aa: CASSQDSPLAGVVDTQYF
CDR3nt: TGTGCCAGCAGCCAAGATTCCCCCCTAGCGGGAGTGGTGGATACGCAGTATTTT

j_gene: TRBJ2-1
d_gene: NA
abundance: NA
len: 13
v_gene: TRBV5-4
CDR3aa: CASSLRSGDEQFF
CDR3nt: TGTGCCAGCAGCTTACGTAGCGGTGATGAGCAGTTCTTC

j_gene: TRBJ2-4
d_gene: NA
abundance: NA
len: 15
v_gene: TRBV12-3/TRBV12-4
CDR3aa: CASTHFAGSKNIQYF
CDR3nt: TGTGCCAGCACCCATTTTGCGGGATCTAAAAACATTCAGTACTTC

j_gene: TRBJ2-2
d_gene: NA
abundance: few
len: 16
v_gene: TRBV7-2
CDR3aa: CASSLAFSGNTGELFF
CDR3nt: TGTGCCAGCAGCTTAGCTTTTTCTGGGAACACCGGGGAGCTGTTTTTT

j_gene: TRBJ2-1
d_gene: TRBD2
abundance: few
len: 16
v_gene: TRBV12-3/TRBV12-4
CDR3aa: CASTRTLGGSYNEQFF
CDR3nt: TGTGCCAGCACCCGAACCCTCGGGGGGTCCTACAATGAGCAGTTCTTC

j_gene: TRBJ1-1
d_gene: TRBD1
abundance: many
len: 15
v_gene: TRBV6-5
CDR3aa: CASSDPGQGNTEAFF
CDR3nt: TGTGCCAGCAGTGATCCGGGACAGGGTAACACTGAAGCTTTCTTT

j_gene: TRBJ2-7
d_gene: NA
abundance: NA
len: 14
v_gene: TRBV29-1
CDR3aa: CSVEDTGRFDEQYF
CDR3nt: TGCAGCGTTGAAGATACAGGGAGATTCGACGAGCAGTACTTC

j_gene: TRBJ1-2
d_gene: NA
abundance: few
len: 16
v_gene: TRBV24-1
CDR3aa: CATSGPWWGDYYGYTF
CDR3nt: TGTGCCACCAGTGGCCCCTGGTGGGGGGACTACTATGGCTACACCTTC

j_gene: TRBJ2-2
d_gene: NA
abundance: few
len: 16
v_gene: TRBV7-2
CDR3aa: CASSKTRLRRTGELFF
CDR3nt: TGTGCCAGCAGCAAAACAAGACTTAGGAGAACCGGGGAGCTGTTTTTT

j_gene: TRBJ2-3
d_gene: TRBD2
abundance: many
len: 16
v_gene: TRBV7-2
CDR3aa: CASNPGREGSRDTQYF
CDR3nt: TGTGCCAGCAACCCAGGGCGGGAGGGATCCAGGGATACGCAGTATTTT

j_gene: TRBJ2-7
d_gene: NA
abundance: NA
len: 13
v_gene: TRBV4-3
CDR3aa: CASSQSPNYEQYF
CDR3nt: TGCGCCAGCAGCCAATCTCCCAACTACGAGCAGTACTTC

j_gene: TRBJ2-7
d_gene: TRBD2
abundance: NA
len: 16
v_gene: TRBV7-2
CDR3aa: CASSVGFPSGIHEQYF
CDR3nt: TGTGCCAGCAGCGTAGGGTTCCCTAGCGGGATCCACGAGCAGTACTTC

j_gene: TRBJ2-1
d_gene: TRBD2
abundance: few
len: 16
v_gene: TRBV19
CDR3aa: CASSIPGTSGRFEQFF
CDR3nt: TGTGCCAGTAGTATCCCTGGGACTAGCGGGAGATTTGAGCAGTTCTTC

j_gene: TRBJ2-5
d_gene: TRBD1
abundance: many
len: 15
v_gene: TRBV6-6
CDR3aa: CASSSRDRGQETQYF
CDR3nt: TGTGCCAGCAGTTCCCGGGACAGGGGCCAAGAGACCCAGTACTTC

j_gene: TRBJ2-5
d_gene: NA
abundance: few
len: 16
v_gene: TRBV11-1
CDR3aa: CASSYWRDPTGETQYF
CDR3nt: TGTGCCAGCAGCTACTGGCGGGATCCTACGGGAGAGACCCAGTACTTC

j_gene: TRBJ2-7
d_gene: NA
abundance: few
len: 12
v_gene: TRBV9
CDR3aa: CASSGSGYEQYF
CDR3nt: TGTGCCAGCAGCGGTAGTGGGTACGAGCAGTACTTC

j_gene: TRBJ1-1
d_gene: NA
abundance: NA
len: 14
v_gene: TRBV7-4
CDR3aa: CASSLAGFRAKAFF
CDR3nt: TGTGCCAGCAGCTTAGCGGGGTTCAGGGCCAAAGCTTTCTTT

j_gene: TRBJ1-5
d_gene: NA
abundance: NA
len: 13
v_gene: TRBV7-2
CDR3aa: CASSAGATQPQHF
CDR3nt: TGTGCCAGCAGCGCAGGGGCAACACAGCCCCAGCATTTT

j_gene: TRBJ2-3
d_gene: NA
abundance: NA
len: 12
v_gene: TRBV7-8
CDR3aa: CASSRGGFTLYF
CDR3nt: TGTGCCAGCAGCAGGGGGGGGTTTACGCTGTATTTT

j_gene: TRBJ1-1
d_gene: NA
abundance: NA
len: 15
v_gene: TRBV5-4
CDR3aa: CASSSRTGVNTEAFF
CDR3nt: TGTGCCAGCAGCTCCAGAACAGGAGTCAACACTGAAGCTTTCTTT

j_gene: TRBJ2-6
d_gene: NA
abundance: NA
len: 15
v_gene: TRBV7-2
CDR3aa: CASSPREAGANVLTF
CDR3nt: TGTGCCAGCAGCCCACGGGAAGCTGGGGCCAACGTCCTGACTTTC

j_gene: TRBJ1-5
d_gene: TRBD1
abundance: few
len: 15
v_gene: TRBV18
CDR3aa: CASSLNRGHGQPQHF
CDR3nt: TGTGCCAGCTCTCTAAACAGGGGGCACGGTCAGCCCCAGCATTTT